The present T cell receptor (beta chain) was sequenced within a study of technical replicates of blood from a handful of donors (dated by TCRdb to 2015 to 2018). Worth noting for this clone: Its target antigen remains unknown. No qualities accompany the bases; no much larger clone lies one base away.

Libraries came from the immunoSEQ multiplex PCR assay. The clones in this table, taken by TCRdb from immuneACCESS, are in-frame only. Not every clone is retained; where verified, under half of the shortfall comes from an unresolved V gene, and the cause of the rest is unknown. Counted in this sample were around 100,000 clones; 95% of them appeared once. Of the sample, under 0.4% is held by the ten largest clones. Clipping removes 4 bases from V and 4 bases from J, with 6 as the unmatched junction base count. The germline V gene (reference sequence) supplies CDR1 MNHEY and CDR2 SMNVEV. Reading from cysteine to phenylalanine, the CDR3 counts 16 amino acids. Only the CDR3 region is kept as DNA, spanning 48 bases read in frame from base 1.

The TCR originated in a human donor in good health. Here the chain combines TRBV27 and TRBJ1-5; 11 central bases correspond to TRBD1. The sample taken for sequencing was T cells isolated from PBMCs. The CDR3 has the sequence CASSSPGQGANQPQHF. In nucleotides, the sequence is TGTGCCAGCAGTTCTCCCGGACAGGGGGCTAATCAGCCCCAGCATTTT.